This TCR beta chain derives from a study of naive and memory T cell subsets. Overall study results and limits: RNA-based TCR counts may shift with T cell activation and differentiation.

Per the germline V gene, CDR1 is MGHRA and CDR2 is YSYEKL. Trimming cost V 0 bases and J 2 bases, with 14 bases left between them. The CDR3 loop spans 17 amino acids. This clonotype was observed at least ten times. Antigen unknown. Both TRBC1 and TRBC2 were covered by a beta constant-region primer of two equimolar oligonucleotides. Ligated cDNA was amplified by four rounds of PCR with nested alpha and beta constant-region primers and SP2. A 12-nucleotide UMI and the SP2 primer were added to the cDNA 3' end by oligonucleotide ligation. Each CDR3 protein gets one entry after TCRdb re-called the UMI-ligation and nested PCR reads with MiXCR. Of 20,000 to 25,000 distinct CDR3 sequences listed, roughly 9.6% are singletons.

The sequence was collected from a human donor in good health. V usage is TRBV4-1 and J usage is TRBJ1-5, with no clear D. The source material was central memory CD8+ T cells from blood. This CDR3 is CASSQEVESRGNQPQHF. CDR3 sequence (DNA): TGCGCCAGCAGCCAAGAGGTGGAAAGCCGAGGCAATCAGCCCCAGCATTTT.